This record covers a single T cell receptor beta chain. What it recognizes is unknown. TCRdb's table, derived via immunoSEQ multiplex PCR, lists solely in-frame clones and lacks some. The repertoire holds some 93,000 clones, with around 73% as singletons. V shed 0 bases and J shed 8 bases, with 14 bases lying between them. Germline V CDR1 and CDR2: SGHRS, YFSETQ. This CDR3 has 14 residues. These data belong to a study of cytotoxic CD8 clonotypes in ibrutinib-treated CLL. Study as a whole: Following a median around twelve months of treatment, with a range of 6 to 36, response samples were taken.

Study results and caveats: Lymph node repertoires were not studied, and sampling times were unmatched. Clonality (at baseline) was higher than in age-matched healthy donors and tracked circulating CD8+ T-cell counts.

Sequenced material: PBMCs, taken after 12 months of ibrutinib treatment. The gene calls are TRBV5-1 and TRBJ1-2; D is possibly TRBD1 (5 bases). This receptor was identified in a human donor with chronic lymphocytic leukemia. The CDR3 coding sequence is TGCGCCAGCAGCTTGGCCTTAGGGGACGGAGGCTACACCTTC. Amino acid sequence: CASSLALGDGGYTF.